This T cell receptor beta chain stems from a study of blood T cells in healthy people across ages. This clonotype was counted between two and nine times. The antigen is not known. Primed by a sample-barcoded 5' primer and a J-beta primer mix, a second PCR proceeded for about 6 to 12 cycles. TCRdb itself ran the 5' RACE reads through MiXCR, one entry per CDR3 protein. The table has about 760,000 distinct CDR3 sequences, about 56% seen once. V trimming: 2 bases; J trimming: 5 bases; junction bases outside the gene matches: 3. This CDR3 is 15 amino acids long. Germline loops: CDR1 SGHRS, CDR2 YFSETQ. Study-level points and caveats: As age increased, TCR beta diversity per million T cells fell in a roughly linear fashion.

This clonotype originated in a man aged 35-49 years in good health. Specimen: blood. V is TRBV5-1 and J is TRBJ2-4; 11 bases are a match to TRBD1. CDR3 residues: CASSFGQGAQNIQYF. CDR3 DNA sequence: TGCGCCAGCAGCTTCGGACAGGGGGCCCAAAACATTCAGTACTTC.